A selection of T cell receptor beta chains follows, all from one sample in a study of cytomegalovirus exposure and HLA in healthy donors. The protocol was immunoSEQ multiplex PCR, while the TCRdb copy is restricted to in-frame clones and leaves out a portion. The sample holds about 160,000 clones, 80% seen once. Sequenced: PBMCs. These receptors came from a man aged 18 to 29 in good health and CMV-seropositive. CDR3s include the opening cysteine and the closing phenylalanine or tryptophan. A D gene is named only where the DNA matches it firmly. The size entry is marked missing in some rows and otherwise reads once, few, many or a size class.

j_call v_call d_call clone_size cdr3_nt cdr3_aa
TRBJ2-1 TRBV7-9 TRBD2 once TGTTCCAGCACCGTCAGGACTAGCGGGAGTCAAGATGAGCAGTTCTTC CSSTVRTSGSQDEQFF
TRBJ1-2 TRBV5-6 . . TGTGCCAGCAGCTTGAACAGGGCCAACTATGGCTACACCTTC CASSLNRANYGYTF
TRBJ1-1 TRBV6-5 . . TGTGCCAGCGGGGATAACAGGGTGAACACTGAAGCTTTCTTT CASGDNRVNTEAFF
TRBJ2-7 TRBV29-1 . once TGCAGCGTTGAAAGCGGAGTCACCTACGAGCAGTACTTC CSVESGVTYEQYF
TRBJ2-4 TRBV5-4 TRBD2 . TGTGCCAGCAGTCCGACAGCGGGGGTGACCAAAAACATTCAGTACTTC CASSPTAGVTKNIQYF
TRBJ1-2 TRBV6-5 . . TGTGCCAGCAAGAGTACAGGTTACTATGGCTACACCTTC CASKSTGYYGYTF
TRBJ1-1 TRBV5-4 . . TGTGCCAGCAGCCCTAAGGGGGGGAGCACTGAAGCTTTCTTT CASSPKGGSTEAFF
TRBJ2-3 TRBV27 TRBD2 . TGTGCCAGCAGTAACCGGACTAGCGGGAGGATCCGGGGGCAAGATACGCAGTATTTT CASSNRTSGRIRGQDTQYF
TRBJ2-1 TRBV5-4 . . TGTGCCAGCAGCTTGGACCAAGAGTTTTGGTTCTTC CASSLDQEFWFF
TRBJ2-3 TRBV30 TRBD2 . TGTGCCTGGAGTAGTAGCGGGGGCACAGATACGCAGTATTTT CAWSSSGGTDTQYF
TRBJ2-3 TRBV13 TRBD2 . TGTGCCAGCAGCTCCAGCGGGAGCCGGGATACGCAGTATTTT CASSSSGSRDTQYF
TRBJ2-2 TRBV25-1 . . TGTGCCAGCAGTGAATATGGAGGTCAATCATTAGGCACCGGGGAGCTGTTTTTT CASSEYGGQSLGTGELFF
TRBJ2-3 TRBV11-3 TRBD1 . TGTGCCAGCAGCTCAAGGGGGCTCCCAGATACGCAGTATTTT CASSSRGLPDTQYF
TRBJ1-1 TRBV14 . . TGTGCCAGCAGCCAAGTCTTAGAGAACACTGAAGCTTTCTTT CASSQVLENTEAFF
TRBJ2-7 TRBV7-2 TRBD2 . TGTGCCAGCAGCTTAGCGGGAGGGCTATACGAGCAGTACTTC CASSLAGGLYEQYF
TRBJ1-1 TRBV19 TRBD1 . TGTGCCAGTAGTAAGGGACAGCCGAACACTGAAGCTTTCTTT CASSKGQPNTEAFF
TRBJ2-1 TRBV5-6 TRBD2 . TGTGCCAGCAGCTCCGAACTAGCGTGGACCATCAACCCCCACAATGAGCAGTTCTTC CASSSELAWTINPHNEQFF
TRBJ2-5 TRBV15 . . TGTGCCACCACCACACCGACTGCGGAGACCCAGTACTTC CATTTPTAETQYF
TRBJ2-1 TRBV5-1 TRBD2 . TGCGCCAGCAGCGCGCCACGGGGGGGCCAAGGTCTCTACAATGAGCAGTTCTTC CASSAPRGGQGLYNEQFF
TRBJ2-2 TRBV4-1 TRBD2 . TGCGCCAGCAGCCAGGAATTAGCGGGAGGATCCGGGGAGCTGTTTTTT CASSQELAGGSGELFF
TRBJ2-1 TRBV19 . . TGTGCCAGTAGTATAGATGGGCGGGATGAGCAGTTCTTC CASSIDGRDEQFF
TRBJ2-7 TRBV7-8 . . TGTGCCAGCAGCTTAGGGCCCATCTACGAGCAGTACTTC CASSLGPIYEQYF
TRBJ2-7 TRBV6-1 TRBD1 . TGTGCCAGCAGTGAAACTTCAATCGGGACAGGCGATCTGGGATACTTC CASSETSIGTGDLGYF
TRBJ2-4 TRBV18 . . TGTGCCAGCTCACCCGACGCGGGGGCAGCCAAAAACATTCAGTACTTC CASSPDAGAAKNIQYF
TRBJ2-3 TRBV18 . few TGTGCCAGCTCACCCCACGGACACGACATTTCGGATACGCAGTATTTT CASSPHGHDISDTQYF
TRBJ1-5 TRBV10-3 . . TGTGCCATCAGTGACGGACAGCTCCATAGCAATCAGCCCCAGCATTTT CAISDGQLHSNQPQHF
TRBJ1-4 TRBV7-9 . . TGTTCCAGCAGCTTAGCGGGAAAGGAGGGGAGTGAAAAACTGTTTTTT CSSSLAGKEGSEKLFF
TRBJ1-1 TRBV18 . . TGTGCCAGCTCACCTCGGGGGGGGGACAACACTGAAGCTTTCTTT CASSPRGGDNTEAFF
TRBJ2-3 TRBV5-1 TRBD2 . TGCGCCAGCAGCTTGCGACTAGCGGGGGGGTTTAATCGTAGTCCAGATACGCAGTATTTT CASSLRLAGGFNRSPDTQYF
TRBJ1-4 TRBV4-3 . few TGCGCCAGCAGCCTCCAGCCGGGACACTATGAAAAACTGTTTTTT CASSLQPGHYEKLFF
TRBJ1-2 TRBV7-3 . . TGTGCCAGCAGCTTAACGGACCAGGGAAACTATGGCTACACCTTC CASSLTDQGNYGYTF
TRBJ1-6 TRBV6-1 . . TGTGCCAGCAGTGACGGTCTCTATAATTCACCCCTCCACTTT CASSDGLYNSPLHF
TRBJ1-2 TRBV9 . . TGTGCCAGCAGCGTAGATACAGGGAACTATGGCTACACCTTC CASSVDTGNYGYTF
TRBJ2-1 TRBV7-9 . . TGTGCCAGCAGCTTAACAGGGAGTGCCTACAATGAGCAGTTCTTC CASSLTGSAYNEQFF
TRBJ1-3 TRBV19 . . TGTGCCAGTCGTGGACATTATGGAAACACCATATATTTT CASRGHYGNTIYF
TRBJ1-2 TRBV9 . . TGTGCCAGCAGCGTAGTTGACGACAATAACTATGGCTACACCTTC CASSVVDDNNYGYTF
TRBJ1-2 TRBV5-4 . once TGTGCCAGCAGCCAGCAAACAGGCACGAACTATGGCTACACCTTC CASSQQTGTNYGYTF
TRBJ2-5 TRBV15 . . TGTGCCACCAGCAGAAAGGACACCATCCAAGAGACCCAGTACTTC CATSRKDTIQETQYF
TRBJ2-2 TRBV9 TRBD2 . TGTGCCAGCACGGCTAGCGGAGCCCAGGCCGGGGAGCTGTTTTTT CASTASGAQAGELFF
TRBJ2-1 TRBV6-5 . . TGTGCCAGCAGTATCCGGGACTTATACCCCAATGGGCAGTTCTTC CASSIRDLYPNGQFF
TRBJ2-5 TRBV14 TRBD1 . TGTGCCAGCAGCCAAAACAGGGGGCGCGGGACCCAGTACTTC CASSQNRGRGTQYF
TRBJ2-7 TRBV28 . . TGTGCCAGCAGGAACGCGGCATACGAGCAGTACTTC CASRNAAYEQYF
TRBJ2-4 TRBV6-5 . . TGTGCCAGCAGTTACTCTTCGGGTAGCAAAAACATTCAGTACTTC CASSYSSGSKNIQYF
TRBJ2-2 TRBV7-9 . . TGTGCCAGCAGCTTAGATACAGGGTCGGCCGGGGAGCTGTTTTTT CASSLDTGSAGELFF
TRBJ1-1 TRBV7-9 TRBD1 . TGTGCCAGCAGCCTCCGACAGGGGGTTAACACTGAAGCTTTCTTT CASSLRQGVNTEAFF
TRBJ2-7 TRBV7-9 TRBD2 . TGTGCCAGCACCCCATGGGGGGGATACGAGCAGTACTTC CASTPWGGYEQYF
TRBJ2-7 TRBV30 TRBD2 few TGTGCCTGGAGTCTAGCGGGAGGGCTCGAGCAGTACTTC CAWSLAGGLEQYF
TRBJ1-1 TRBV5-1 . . TGCGCCAGCAGCCCACTGACAAGGAACACTGAAGCTTTCTTT CASSPLTRNTEAFF
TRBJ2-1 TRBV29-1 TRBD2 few TGCAGCGTCCAGGTTGGGGGGACTAGCGGGGACCAGTTCTTC CSVQVGGTSGDQFF